These 12 T cell receptor beta chains originate from one sample sequenced in a study of blood T cell repertoires in COVID-19. Some clones are missing from TCRdb's copy, which holds only in-frame ones; the method was immunoSEQ multiplex PCR. The sample records 150,000 to 200,000 clones, roughly 90% being singletons. The source material was PBMCs or T cells enriched from blood (not recorded which). These receptors came from a woman aged 45-65 years who had recovered from COVID-19.

The gene calls are TRBV7-2 and TRBJ2-1; maybe TRBD1 (5 bases). V was cut by 5 bases and J by 9 bases, with 17 bases left in between. The CDR3 length is 14 residues. CDR1 and CDR2 (germline): SGHTA, FQGNSA. Here the CDR3 reads CASSPRARWGEQFF. CDR3 DNA: TGTGCCAGCAGCCCCAGGGCCAGGTGGGGTGAGCAGTTCTTC.

This clone was seen a handful of times. The gene calls are TRBV19 and TRBJ2-7, with unresolved D. CDR1 is LNHDA and CDR2 is SQIVND in the germline V gene (reference sequence). V was shortened by 0 bases and J by 1 base, with 10 bases between the two germline ends. This CDR3 is built from 15 residues. The CDR3 sequence is CASSIDSQASYEQYF. The CDR3 DNA follows: TGTGCCAGTAGTATAGACTCCCAGGCATCCTACGAGCAGTACTTC.

CDR3 DNA: TGTGCCAGCAGCTTGGCCGGTCGGGAGGGGGAAAAAGGCTACACCTTC. It encodes CASSLAGREGEKGYTF. This chain links TRBV5-4 with TRBJ1-2, with D perhaps matching TRBD1 (6 bases). Trimming left V 0 bases short and J 8 bases short, with 20 bases between. CDR3 length equals 16 residues. Looked up from germline, CDR1 is SGHNT and CDR2 is YYREEE (reference sequence).

This chain joins TRBV19 and TRBJ1-2; 7 bases agree with TRBD1. Per germline, CDR1 LNHDA and CDR2 SQIVND (reference sequence). CDR3 length: 15 amino acids. V shed 7 bases, J shed 4 bases, and the junction held 12 bases outside the gene matches. CDR3: CASTNPTGNLYGYTF. The CDR3 nucleotides read TGTGCCAGTACAAACCCGACAGGGAATCTCTATGGCTACACCTTC.

The rearrangement links TRBV5-1 to TRBJ2-5, with 11 bases aligning to TRBD2. J gave up 2 bases and V 3 bases, and 6 bases lay outside the gene matches. Germline V gene lookup returns CDR1 SGHRS and CDR2 YFSETQ. The CDR3 has 16 amino acids. The CDR3 is CASSWTGLAEQETQYF. The CDR3 DNA is TGCGCCAGCAGCTGGACGGGACTAGCGGAGCAAGAGACCCAGTACTTC.

The chain is built from TRBV9 and TRBJ1-1; the match to TRBD1 covers 8 bases. This CDR3 spans 15 amino acids. After removal of 4 bases from V and 2 bases from J, the junction contained 7 bases not matched to a gene. Germline assignment: CDR1 SGDLS and CDR2 YYNGEE. The CDR3: CASSPGQGGNTEAFF. DNA for the CDR3: TGTGCCAGCAGCCCCGGACAGGGAGGTAACACTGAAGCTTTCTTT.

The chain couples TRBV18 to TRBJ2-1; 8 nucleotides align to TRBD2. The CDR3 length is 18 residues. After removal of 0 bases from V and 0 bases from J, the junction contained 7 bases not matched to a gene. Germline CDR1 reads KGHSH; CDR2 reads LQKENI. This CDR3 is CASSPPRVAGSSYNEQFF. CDR3 bases: TGTGCCAGCTCACCACCCAGGGTAGCGGGAAGCTCCTACAATGAGCAGTTCTTC.

The V call is TRBV6-1, the J call TRBJ1-1, with D tentatively TRBD1 (5 bases). Per the germline V gene, CDR1 is MNHNS and CDR2 is SASEGT. Trimming took 1 base from V and 11 from J, leaving 14 bases between them. The CDR3 runs 13 residues. CDR3 bases: TGTGCCAGCAGTGAAGGGACACTTTACGGGGCTTTCTTT. Translated, it gives CASSEGTLYGAFF.

The chain joins TRBV7-2 to TRBJ2-3, with TRBD2 as a possible D gene (5 bases). The CDR3 totals 15 residues. The germline V and J ends were trimmed by 5 bases and 4 bases, with 16 bases remaining between them. Germline V gene sequence: CDR1 SGHTA, CDR2 FQGNSA. The CDR3, as DNA: TGTGCCAGCAGCCCCCCATACGGGAACGCAGATACGCAGTATTTT. It specifies CASSPPYGNADTQYF. The full variable domain, in which reference TRBV7-2 and TRBJ2-3 provide the parts outside the CDR3, is GAGVSQSPSNKVTEKGKDVELRCDPISGHTALYWYRQSLGQGLEFLIYFQGNSAPDKSGLPSDRFSAERTGGSVSTLTIQRTQQEDSAVYLCASSPPYGNADTQYFGPGTRLTVL.

CDR3 residues: CASSLINAAPYEQYF. CDR3 nucleotides: TGTGCCAGCAGCTTAATTAATGCGGCACCCTACGAGCAGTACTTC. The chain joins TRBV11-2 to TRBJ2-7; D gene uncertain. CDR1 is SGHAT, CDR2 FQNNGV, per germline. The CDR3 is 15 residues long. V was shortened by 2 bases and J by 2 bases, with 13 bases between the two germline ends. The variable domain in full, completed from reference TRBV11-2 and TRBJ2-7, reads EAGVAQSPRYKIIEKRQSVAFWCNPISGHATLYWYQQILGQGPKLLIQFQNNGVVDDSQLPKDRFSAERLKGVDSTLKIQPAKLEDSAVYLCASSLINAAPYEQYFGPGTRLTVT.

V usage is TRBV29-1 and J usage is TRBJ2-7; D might be TRBD2 (7 bases). This CDR3 comprises 12 residues. V gave up 5 bases and J gave up 5 bases, with 13 bases separating them. The germline V gene has CDR1 SQVTM and CDR2 ANQGSEA. CDR3 sequence: CSVRGAGNEQYF. Written as DNA, the CDR3 is TGCAGCGTTCGGGGGGCGGGGAACGAGCAGTACTTC.

This chain connects TRBV29-1 to TRBJ1-1; 9 bases agree with TRBD1. There are 16 residues in the CDR3. V gave up 3 bases and J gave up 3 bases; unmatched junction bases: 11. The germline CDR1 and CDR2 sequences are SQVTM and ANQGSEA. CDR3 in amino acids: CSVEGWDREDDTEAFF. The CDR3 DNA sequence: TGCAGCGTTGAGGGTTGGGACAGGGAAGATGACACTGAAGCTTTCTTT.